This is a list of T cell receptor beta chains from one sample in a study of blood T cells in healthy people across ages. TCRdb reanalysed the 5' RACE reads using MiXCR and keeps one entry per CDR3 protein. The sample shows approximately 350,000 distinct CDR3 sequences, 50% to 60% of them seen only once. The sequenced sample was blood. The source is a man aged 60 to 75 in good health. Each CDR3 is given with its conserved first and last residue. The D gene is left open where the match is weak. Clone size is given for some rows only: seen once, a few or many times, or a class if the clone is expanded.

>16|TRBJ2-3|TRBV7-9|NA|NA
CASSTRHAGDTDTQYF
TGTGCCAGCAGCACACGACACGCTGGGGACACAGATACGCAGTATTTT
>15|TRBJ2-5|TRBV27|NA|NA
CASSFGSRVQETQYF
TGTGCCAGCAGTTTTGGGAGCAGAGTTCAAGAGACCCAGTACTTC
>14|TRBJ2-7|TRBV6-6|NA|few
CASSNRVTAYEQYF
TGTGCCAGCAGCAACAGGGTGACCGCCTACGAGCAGTACTTC
>15|TRBJ2-1|TRBV7-2|NA|few
CASSKVGGASDEQFF
TGTGCCAGCAGCAAAGTCGGCGGGGCCTCCGACGAGCAGTTCTTC
>16|TRBJ1-4|TRBV6-1|TRBD1|NA
CASLTGWGSTNEKLFF
TGTGCCAGCTTGACAGGGTGGGGCTCAACTAATGAAAAACTGTTTTTT
>13|TRBJ2-3|TRBV9|TRBD2|NA
CASSTRGGDTQYF
TGTGCCAGCAGCACACGGGGGGGGGATACGCAGTATTTT
>17|TRBJ1-4|TRBV4-3|NA|NA
CASSRSRSRGSNEKLFF
TGCGCCAGCAGCCGTTCCCGGTCCCGGGGTTCTAATGAAAAACTGTTTTTT
>17|TRBJ2-1|TRBV14|TRBD1|NA
CASSPGLGTGVYNEQFF
TGTGCCAGCAGCCCCGGTCTGGGGACAGGAGTCTACAATGAGCAGTTCTTC
>15|TRBJ1-3|TRBV5-6|NA|NA
CASSLETASGNTIYF
TGTGCCAGCAGCTTGGAAACCGCTTCTGGAAACACCATATATTTT
>14|TRBJ2-3|TRBV21-1|NA|NA
CASSLDSGSEQQYF
TGTGCCAGCAGCTTAGATAGCGGGAGTGAACAGCAGTATTTT
>13|TRBJ1-5|TRBV19|NA|few
CASSVGRDQPQHF
TGTGCCAGTAGTGTAGGGAGGGATCAGCCCCAGCATTTT
>15|TRBJ2-3|TRBV18|NA|few
CASSQGRPSTDTQYF
TGTGCCAGCTCACAGGGACGACCCTCCACAGATACGCAGTATTTT
>13|TRBJ2-5|TRBV20-1|NA|NA
CSALRARGETQYF
TGCAGTGCTCTAAGGGCCAGGGGCGAGACCCAGTACTTC
>13|TRBJ2-1|TRBV20-1|NA|NA
CSAREGPYDEQFF
TGCAGTGCTAGAGAGGGACCCTACGATGAGCAGTTCTTC
>11|TRBJ1-2|TRBV6-5|TRBD1|NA
CASNDRGGYTF
TGTGCCAGCAATGACAGGGGTGGCTACACCTTC
>15|TRBJ2-6|TRBV28|TRBD1|NA
CASSNRGSGAIVLTF
TGTGCCAGCAGTAACAGGGGCTCTGGGGCCATCGTCCTGACTTTC
>12|TRBJ1-4|TRBV10-3|NA|few
CAISEFGEKLFF
TGTGCCATCAGTGAATTCGGGGAAAAACTGTTTTTT
>16|TRBJ2-3|TRBV4-2|TRBD2|NA
CASSQSSGPSTDTQYF
TGTGCCAGCAGCCAATCTAGCGGGCCCTCCACAGATACGCAGTATTTT
>12|TRBJ2-1|TRBV29-1|NA|NA
CSVVAPPNEQFF
TGCAGCGTTGTGGCTCCCCCGAATGAGCAGTTCTTC
>13|TRBJ2-7|TRBV20-1|NA|NA
CSASARKTYEQYF
TGCAGTGCGAGTGCCAGGAAAACCTACGAGCAGTACTTC
>14|TRBJ1-1|TRBV7-9|NA|few
CASSLKKDNTEAFF
TGTGCCAGCAGCTTAAAGAAGGACAACACTGAAGCTTTCTTT
>15|TRBJ2-3|TRBV29-1|NA|NA
CSLSRRGAGTDTQYF
TGCAGCCTTTCTCGCCGGGGGGCTGGCACAGATACGCAGTATTTT
>15|TRBJ2-1|TRBV20-1|NA|NA
CSASRTGLQSSEQFF
TGCAGTGCTAGTAGGACGGGACTCCAATCTAGTGAGCAGTTCTTC
>13|TRBJ2-3|TRBV11-2|NA|few
CASSLSDTDTQYF
TGTGCCAGCAGCTTGTCAGACACAGATACGCAGTATTTT
>13|TRBJ2-7|TRBV20-1|TRBD1|few
CSARTGSSYEQYF
TGCAGTGCTAGGACAGGGAGCTCCTACGAGCAGTACTTC
>15|TRBJ1-5|TRBV5-1|NA|NA
CASSPGGRTSEPQHF
TGCGCCAGCAGTCCGGGCGGAAGGACCTCGGAGCCCCAGCATTTT
>13|TRBJ1-1|TRBV20-1|TRBD1|many
CSAGQGADTEAFF
TGCAGTGCTGGACAGGGGGCGGACACTGAAGCTTTCTTT
>16|TRBJ2-1|TRBV19|NA|NA
CASSISGGDPYNEQFF
TGTGCCAGTAGTATATCGGGCGGGGACCCCTACAATGAGCAGTTCTTC
>16|TRBJ2-5|TRBV3-1|NA|once
CASSQGLTGRQETQYF
TGTGCCAGCAGCCAAGGATTGACAGGGAGGCAAGAGACCCAGTACTTC
>15|TRBJ2-5|TRBV6-2/TRBV6-3|NA|NA
CASSYSNPPVETQYF
TGTGCCAGCAGTTACTCGAATCCACCAGTGGAGACCCAGTACTTC
>15|TRBJ2-5|TRBV20-1|NA|few
CSARDGTQARETQYF
TGCAGTGCTAGAGATGGGACCCAAGCTCGGGAGACCCAGTACTTC
>17|TRBJ2-1|TRBV15|NA|NA
CATSRDQVRKTYNEQFF
TGTGCCACCAGCAGAGATCAAGTCCGGAAGACCTACAATGAGCAGTTCTTC
>14|TRBJ2-3|TRBV29-1|TRBD2|NA
CSAGRVPSTDTQYF
TGCAGCGCAGGGAGGGTCCCTAGCACAGATACGCAGTATTTT
>18|TRBJ2-6|TRBV5-1|TRBD1|NA
CASSPTGTGVSGANVLTF
TGCGCCAGCAGCCCAACCGGGACAGGGGTCTCTGGGGCCAACGTCCTGACTTTC
>14|TRBJ2-5|TRBV28|NA|NA
CASSSLLNIATQYF
TGTGCCAGCAGTTCCCTCCTAAATATCGCGACCCAGTACTTC
>16|TRBJ2-7|TRBV7-2|TRBD2|few
CASSLASSGASYEQYF
TGTGCCAGCAGCTTAGCGAGTAGCGGGGCGTCCTACGAGCAGTACTTC
>14|TRBJ2-7|TRBV7-8|NA|NA
CASSFSGRGNEQYF
TGTGCCAGCAGCTTCTCGGGCAGAGGAAATGAGCAGTACTTC
>13|TRBJ2-5|TRBV10-3|NA|few
CAISGYGGETQYF
TGTGCCATCAGTGGGTACGGAGGGGAGACCCAGTACTTC
>14|TRBJ2-5|TRBV29-1|TRBD2|NA
CSVVAGGIQETQYF
TGCAGCGTAGTAGCGGGAGGGATCCAAGAGACCCAGTACTTC
>15|TRBJ2-1|TRBV4-2|TRBD2|NA
CASSQERGGYNEQFF
TGTGCCAGCAGCCAAGAGCGGGGGGGCTACAATGAGCAGTTCTTC
>12|TRBJ2-7|TRBV30|NA|NA
CAWTGPSYEQYF
TGTGCCTGGACTGGGCCCTCCTACGAGCAGTACTTC
>18|TRBJ2-1|TRBV11-3|TRBD2|few
CASSPGRLAGVSDHEQFF
TGTGCCAGCAGCCCCGGCAGGCTAGCGGGGGTCTCCGACCATGAGCAGTTCTTC
>14|TRBJ2-1|TRBV20-1|TRBD2|NA
CSARASGRTHEQFF
TGCAGTGCTAGGGCTAGCGGGAGAACCCATGAGCAGTTCTTC
>14|TRBJ2-7|TRBV5-1|TRBD1|few
CASSEGQGVYEQYF
TGCGCCAGCAGCGAGGGACAGGGGGTCTACGAGCAGTACTTC
>15|TRBJ2-7|TRBV6-1|TRBD2|NA
CASSEREGDSYEQYF
TGTGCCAGCAGTGAAAGGGAGGGAGACTCCTACGAGCAGTACTTC
>16|TRBJ2-5|TRBV9|TRBD2|few
CASSVGTSGGQETQYF
TGTGCCAGCAGCGTCGGGACTAGCGGGGGGCAAGAGACCCAGTACTTC
>15|TRBJ2-7|TRBV7-9|NA|NA
CASSLLQASSYEQYF
TGTGCCAGCAGCTTATTGCAGGCAAGCTCCTACGAGCAGTACTTC
>16|TRBJ2-3|TRBV10-3|TRBD2|once
CAISEAGTSGTDTQYF
TGTGCCATCAGTGAAGCCGGGACTAGCGGCACAGATACGCAGTATTTT
>15|TRBJ2-3|TRBV20-1|TRBD1|NA
CSARGQGRVEDTQYF
TGCAGTGCGCGAGGACAGGGAAGAGTTGAAGATACGCAGTATTTT
>16|TRBJ2-6|TRBV29-1|TRBD2|many
CSVRSAGGSGANVLTF
TGCAGCGTTCGTTCAGCGGGAGGTTCTGGGGCCAACGTCCTGACTTTC
>16|TRBJ1-2|TRBV4-3|NA|NA
CASSQDGPGGRDGYTF
TGCGCCAGCAGCCAAGATGGGCCGGGAGGGAGGGATGGCTACACCTTC
>17|TRBJ2-1|TRBV7-2|NA|NA
CASSLDSSGAPKNEQFF
TGTGCCAGCAGCTTAGATTCGTCAGGGGCCCCTAAAAATGAGCAGTTCTTC
>13|TRBJ2-5|TRBV25-1|TRBD1|NA
CASSHRGQETQYF
TGTGCCAGCAGCCACAGGGGCCAAGAGACCCAGTACTTC